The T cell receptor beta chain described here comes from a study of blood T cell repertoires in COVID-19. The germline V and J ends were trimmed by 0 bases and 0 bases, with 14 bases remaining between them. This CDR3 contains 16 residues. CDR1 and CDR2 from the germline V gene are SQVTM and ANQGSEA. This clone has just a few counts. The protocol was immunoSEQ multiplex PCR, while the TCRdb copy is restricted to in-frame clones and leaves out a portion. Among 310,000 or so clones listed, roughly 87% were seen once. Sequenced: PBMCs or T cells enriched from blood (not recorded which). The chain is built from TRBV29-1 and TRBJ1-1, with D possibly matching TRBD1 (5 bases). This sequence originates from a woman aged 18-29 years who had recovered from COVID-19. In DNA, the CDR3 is TGCAGCGTTGAAGATCCAGTGGCCAGGGTGAACACTGAAGCTTTCTTT. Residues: CSVEDPVARVNTEAFF.